A selection of T cell receptor beta chains follows, all from one sample in a study of post-analysis software for immune sequencing data. TCRdb used MiXCR to reprocess the PCR reads, holding one entry per CDR3 protein. The table records around 250,000 distinct CDR3 sequences, approximately 34% of them present only once. Sequencing was performed on blood. Source of these receptors: a girl between 5 and 17 years old with multiple sclerosis. CDR3s include the opening cysteine and the closing phenylalanine or tryptophan. A D gene is named only where the DNA matches it firmly. Size is stated for part of the rows, as once, few or many counts, or as a class when the clone is expanded.

d_gene	abundance	j_gene	v_gene	CDR3nt	CDR3aa
TRBD2	few	TRBJ2-5	TRBV5-1	TGCGCCAGCAGCCCGGGGACTAGGTTATCGGAGACCCAGTACTTC	CASSPGTRLSETQYF
.	few	TRBJ2-6	TRBV2	TGTGCCAGCGCCCTGGGGGCCAACGTCCTGACTTTC	CASALGANVLTF
.	.	TRBJ1-3	TRBV24-1	TGTGCCACCAGTGATCCCGGTAGGGAGGACACCATATATTTT	CATSDPGREDTIYF
.	.	TRBJ2-3	TRBV4-2	TGTGCCAGCAGCCAAGATCTGGGGGCAGTAGATACGCAGTATTTT	CASSQDLGAVDTQYF
.	many	TRBJ1-1	TRBV20-1	TGCAGTGCTCGGAACTCACAGGGATTGAACACTGAAGCTTTCTTT	CSARNSQGLNTEAFF
TRBD2	many	TRBJ2-1	TRBV20-1	TGCAGTGCAGAGCAGCGGGAGTCCTACAATGAGCAGTTCTTC	CSAEQRESYNEQFF
.	.	TRBJ1-1	TRBV20-1	TGCAGTGCTAGAGAGGGGCTTACTGAAGCTTTCTTT	CSAREGLTEAFF
.	.	TRBJ2-7	TRBV10-3	TGTGCCATCAGTGAGTGGGGCGAGTACGAGCAGTACTTC	CAISEWGEYEQYF
TRBD1	.	TRBJ1-2	TRBV3-1	TGTGCCAGCAGCCAAGATTATCGGACAGGGGGGAACTATGGCTACACCTTC	CASSQDYRTGGNYGYTF
.	few	TRBJ2-5	TRBV2	TGTGCCAGCCATATAAGCGGGGAGACCCAGTACTTC	CASHISGETQYF
.	many	TRBJ2-1	TRBV3-1	TGTGCCAGCAGCCAAGGCGGCTTTTTGGGCGATGAGCAGTTCTTC	CASSQGGFLGDEQFF
.	.	TRBJ2-1	TRBV21-1	TGTGCCAGGACCGGGACTAGCGGGAAGGGTGAGCAGTTCTTC	CARTGTSGKGEQFF
.	few	TRBJ2-1	TRBV5-1	TGCGCCAGCAGCTTACGGACTTGGTTCTACAATGAGCAGTTCTTC	CASSLRTWFYNEQFF
TRBD2	.	TRBJ2-1	TRBV20-1	TGCAGTGCTAGAGATCCCCAGACTAGCACCCTTGAGCAGTTCTTC	CSARDPQTSTLEQFF
.	few	TRBJ2-2	TRBV10-3	TGTGCCACCAAGACCCTCTCGAACACCGGGGAGCTGTTTTTT	CATKTLSNTGELFF
.	.	TRBJ2-2	TRBV12-3/TRBV12-4	TGTGCCAGCAGTTTGGAGGATCCGGAGAACACCGGGGAGCTGTTTTTT	CASSLEDPENTGELFF
.	.	TRBJ1-1	TRBV29-1	TGCAGCGTTGAAGACAGGGGATTTGAAGCTTTCTTT	CSVEDRGFEAFF
.	few	TRBJ2-7	TRBV11-2	TGTGCCAGCAGCTTAGGTTGGGAGACCCTCAGGGCCTTCGACGAGCAGTACTTC	CASSLGWETLRAFDEQYF
.	once	TRBJ1-2	TRBV11-2	TGTGCCAACAGCTCCGGGTATGGCTACACCTTC	CANSSGYGYTF
.	once	TRBJ2-7	TRBV5-6	TGTGCCAGCAGCGAGACTGGGACCTACGAGCAGTACTTC	CASSETGTYEQYF
.	.	TRBJ2-4	TRBV29-1	TGCAGCGTCCCCACCGGCGGGGCTGGAGAGCAGTACTTC	CSVPTGGAGEQYF
TRBD1	.	TRBJ2-2	TRBV7-2	TGTGCCAGCAGCTTACGACAGGGGTACGGCGGCGGGGAGCTGTTTTTT	CASSLRQGYGGGELFF
TRBD2	.	TRBJ2-1	TRBV20-1	TGCAGTGCTAGAGGACTAGCGGGAGTTCTTAATGAGCAGTTCTTC	CSARGLAGVLNEQFF
.	many	TRBJ1-6	TRBV12-3/TRBV12-4	TGTGCCAGCAGCCCCCAGGGGATGGTGGATTCACCCCTCCACTTT	CASSPQGMVDSPLHF
.	.	TRBJ2-6	TRBV6-1	TGTGCCAGCAGGAGGGACGGCTCTGGGGCCAACGTCCTGACTTTC	CASRRDGSGANVLTF
.	many	TRBJ1-5	TRBV7-8	TGTGCCAGCAGCTTAGTTGGGGGAAATAGCAATCAGCCCCAGCATTTT	CASSLVGGNSNQPQHF
TRBD1	many	TRBJ2-1	TRBV5-1	TGCGCCAGCAGCTCGGGACAGGGGGGGAATGAGCAGTTCTTC	CASSSGQGGNEQFF
TRBD2	.	TRBJ2-5	TRBV2	TGTGCCAGCCTACCCGGGACTAGCGCAGAGACCCAGTACTTC	CASLPGTSAETQYF
.	many	TRBJ2-1	TRBV2	TGTGCCAGCACCTCGAGCTCAGATGACATTCTCCTTTCCAATGAGCAGTTCTTC	CASTSSSDDILLSNEQFF
TRBD2	many	TRBJ2-7	TRBV7-3	TGTGCCAGCAGCTTAGTTACGCGGGGGTACTCCTACGAGCAGTACTTC	CASSLVTRGYSYEQYF
.	many	TRBJ1-4	TRBV7-9	TGTGCCAGCAGCTTTGGGACTCTTAATGAAAAACTGTTTTTT	CASSFGTLNEKLFF
.	.	TRBJ2-3	TRBV4-3	TGCGCCAGCAGCCAAAACGCGAGGGGAGATACGCAGTATTTT	CASSQNARGDTQYF
.	many	TRBJ2-1	TRBV5-5	TGTGCCAGCAGCTTTGTGAGGTGGGGTCTCGATGAGCAGTTCTTC	CASSFVRWGLDEQFF
TRBD1	few	TRBJ1-1	TRBV5-6	TGTGCCAGCAGCTCGCCGGGACAGGCGAACACTGAGGCTTTCTTT	CASSSPGQANTEAFF
.	.	TRBJ2-3	TRBV4-2	TGTGCCAGCAGCCAAGAGGGGGGAGATACGCAGTATTTT	CASSQEGGDTQYF
.	once	TRBJ2-1	TRBV20-1	TGCAGTGCTAGAGGTGTATCCTACAATGAGCAGTTCTTC	CSARGVSYNEQFF
.	.	TRBJ2-1	TRBV7-2	TGTGCCAGCAGCCCGTCCCAAGCTCACAATGAGCAGTTCTTC	CASSPSQAHNEQFF
TRBD1	.	TRBJ2-7	TRBV10-3	TGTGCCATCAGTTCCGGGACAGGGAGGCCTAGCGGCAACTACGAGCAGTACTTC	CAISSGTGRPSGNYEQYF
.	.	TRBJ1-2	TRBV29-1	TGCAGCGGCTCTGTGGCGGCTGGCGGCTACACCTTC	CSGSVAAGGYTF
.	many	TRBJ1-5	TRBV27	TGTGCCAGCAGTCGACTGACAGGAGGCAATCAGCCCCAGCATTTT	CASSRLTGGNQPQHF
.	many	TRBJ2-7	TRBV20-1	TGCAGTGCTGGAGGGGTAAAAGGTGCTTACGAGCAGTACTTC	CSAGGVKGAYEQYF
TRBD2	.	TRBJ2-7	TRBV5-1	TGCGCCAGCAGCTTGGAGGGACTAGATAGCTCCTACGAGCAGTACTTC	CASSLEGLDSSYEQYF
TRBD1	few	TRBJ1-2	TRBV20-1	TGCAGTGTTGACCGGGACAGGGGGCACGGGCTCTATGGCTACACCTTC	CSVDRDRGHGLYGYTF
.	many	TRBJ1-5	TRBV4-2	TGTGCCAGCAGCCAAGCCCATGGAGGGGCGGGGGGTCAGCCCCAGCATTTT	CASSQAHGGAGGQPQHF
.	.	TRBJ1-2	TRBV20-1	TGCAGTGCTAGGATAGGTATAGCTAACTATGGCTACACCTTC	CSARIGIANYGYTF